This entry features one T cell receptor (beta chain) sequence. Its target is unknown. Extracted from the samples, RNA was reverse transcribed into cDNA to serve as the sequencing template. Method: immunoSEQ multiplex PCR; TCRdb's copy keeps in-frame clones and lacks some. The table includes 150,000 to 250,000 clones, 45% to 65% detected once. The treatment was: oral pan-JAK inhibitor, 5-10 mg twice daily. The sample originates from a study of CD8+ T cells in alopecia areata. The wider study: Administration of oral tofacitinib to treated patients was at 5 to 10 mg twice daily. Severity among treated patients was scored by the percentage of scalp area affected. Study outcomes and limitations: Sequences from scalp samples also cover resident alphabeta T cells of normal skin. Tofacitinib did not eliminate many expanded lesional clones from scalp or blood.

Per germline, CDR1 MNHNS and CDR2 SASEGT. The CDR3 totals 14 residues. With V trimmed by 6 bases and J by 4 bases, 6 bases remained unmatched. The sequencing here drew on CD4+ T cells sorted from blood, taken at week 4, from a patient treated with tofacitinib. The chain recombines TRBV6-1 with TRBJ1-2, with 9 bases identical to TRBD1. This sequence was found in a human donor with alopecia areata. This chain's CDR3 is CASSPQGAGYGYTF. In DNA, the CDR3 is TGTGCCAGCAGCCCACAGGGGGCAGGCTATGGCTACACCTTC.